This is a list of T cell receptor beta chains from one sample in a study of shared clonotypes between healthy human individuals. Repertoires were generated with immunoSEQ multiplex PCR, while TCRdb's copy carries only in-frame clones and drops some. Of approximately 740,000 clones in the sample, around 72% were seen once. The source material was memory CD4+ T cells sorted from blood. Receptors originate from a woman in her 30s in good health. CDR3s include the opening cysteine and the closing phenylalanine or tryptophan. D genes are given only for firm matches. A row's size may be missing; if present it is once, few, many or a size class.

d_gene | j_gene | len | v_gene | abundance | CDR3nt | CDR3aa
NA | TRBJ2-1 | 14 | TRBV27 | NA | TGTGCCAGCACCCTTAGGGGCGGCTCCAATGAGCAGTTCTTC | CASTLRGGSNEQFF
TRBD1 | TRBJ1-3 | 14 | TRBV6-6 | NA | TGTGCCAGCAACAGACAGGGGCAGGGAAACACCATATATTTT | CASNRQGQGNTIYF
TRBD1 | TRBJ1-1 | 13 | TRBV29-1 | NA | TGCAGCGTTGGAGGACAGGGGGGCACTGAAGCTTTCTTT | CSVGGQGGTEAFF
TRBD1 | TRBJ2-2 | 19 | TRBV18 | many | TGTGCCAGCTCACTGACCTCAAACGGACAGGGAGGCCTTGCCGGGGAGCTGTTTTTT | CASSLTSNGQGGLAGELFF
TRBD2 | TRBJ2-5 | 16 | TRBV2 | NA | TGTGCCAGCAGTGAATTTAGCGGGAGTCGGCAAGAGACCCAGTACTTC | CASSEFSGSRQETQYF
NA | TRBJ2-1 | 15 | TRBV7-3 | once | TGTGCCAGCAGCGGGGGGCTAAGCTCCTACAATGAGCAGTTCTTC | CASSGGLSSYNEQFF
TRBD1 | TRBJ2-1 | 15 | TRBV6-5 | NA | TGTGCCAGCAGCCGAGCCGGGACAGGGGTCAATGAGCAGTTCTTC | CASSRAGTGVNEQFF
NA | TRBJ2-7 | 17 | TRBV21-1 | NA | TGTGCCAGCAGCAAAGAGGAAGGGAGACGGAGCTCCTACGAGCAGTACTTC | CASSKEEGRRSSYEQYF
TRBD1 | TRBJ1-1 | 15 | TRBV5-1 | NA | TGCGCCAGCAGCTCAGGAACCCGACAGGGGGGTGAAGCTTTCTTT | CASSSGTRQGGEAFF
NA | TRBJ2-2 | 13 | TRBV2 | NA | TGTGCCAGCGGGCGGCTAATCACCGGGGAGCTGTTTTTT | CASGRLITGELFF
TRBD2 | TRBJ2-1 | 14 | TRBV6-5 | NA | TGTGCCAGCAGTTACGGGGGGAGGGAGGGTGAGCAGTTCTTC | CASSYGGREGEQFF
TRBD1 | TRBJ1-1 | 14 | TRBV11-2 | NA | TGTGCCAGCAGCCCCGGGGACAGGGGTAATCGAGCTTTCTTT | CASSPGDRGNRAFF
NA | TRBJ1-1 | 13 | TRBV29-1 | NA | TGCAGCGTTGTCTCAGCAAAGAACACTGAAGCTTTCTTT | CSVVSAKNTEAFF
NA | TRBJ2-7 | 16 | TRBV6-1 | once | TGTGCCAGCAGTGAAGATGTTCGGAGGTCCCCGGGCGAGCAGTACTTC | CASSEDVRRSPGEQYF
NA | TRBJ1-1 | 14 | TRBV5-6 | once | TGTGCCAGCAGCACACGGGCCTTGGAGTCTGAAGCTTTCTTT | CASSTRALESEAFF
NA | TRBJ2-6 | 19 | TRBV2 | NA | TGTGCCAGCAGTGAATGGGGGATAGGTCCTAGCTCTGGGGCCAACGTCCTGACTTTC | CASSEWGIGPSSGANVLTF
NA | TRBJ2-2 | 15 | TRBV7-9 | NA | TGTGCCAGCAGTATGATGGCGGGCTTCACCGGGGAGCTGTTTTTT | CASSMMAGFTGELFF
TRBD1 | TRBJ1-5 | 13 | TRBV28 | NA | TGTGCCATTAGACAGGGGTTGTCTCAGCCCCAGCATTTT | CAIRQGLSQPQHF
TRBD1 | TRBJ2-2 | 16 | TRBV25-1 | NA | TGTGCCAGCAGTGAATTAACAGGGGGCTGGACCGGGGAGCTGTTTTTT | CASSELTGGWTGELFF
TRBD1 | TRBJ2-3 | 13 | TRBV28 | NA | TGTGCCTGGAACAGGGGAGTAACAGATACGCAGTATTTT | CAWNRGVTDTQYF
TRBD1 | TRBJ2-5 | 13 | TRBV30 | few | TGTGCCTGGGGGGACAGTTTCCAAGAGACCCAGTACTTC | CAWGDSFQETQYF
TRBD1 | TRBJ2-5 | 15 | TRBV6-1 | few | TGTGCCAGCACCCTGGTCCTGGGACAGGGAGAGACCCAGTACTTC | CASTLVLGQGETQYF
NA | TRBJ2-5 | 15 | TRBV7-6 | NA | TGTGCCAGCAGCTTAGGGGCGACTGTTCAAGAGACCCAGTACTTC | CASSLGATVQETQYF
TRBD1 | TRBJ1-5 | 14 | TRBV2 | NA | TGTGCCAGCGGGTTACAGGGGAGCAATCAGCCCCAGCATTTT | CASGLQGSNQPQHF
NA | TRBJ2-5 | 13 | TRBV19 | NA | TGTGCCACCGCCAGGTCCCTCCAAGAGACCCAGTACTTC | CATARSLQETQYF
NA | TRBJ2-5 | 12 | TRBV7-6 | NA | TGTGCCAGCAGCTTCGCAGAAGAGACCCAGTACTTC | CASSFAEETQYF
NA | TRBJ2-5 | 13 | TRBV19 | NA | TGTGCCAGTAGTTCCAGAAACCAAGAGACCCAGTACTTC | CASSSRNQETQYF
TRBD1 | TRBJ2-5 | 15 | TRBV27 | once | TGTGCCAGCAGTTACCGGGACAGGGGTCGAGAGACCCAGTACTTC | CASSYRDRGRETQYF
NA | TRBJ2-2 | 14 | TRBV5-1 | few | TGCGCCAGCAGCCTTTGGGGGACCACCGGGGAGCTGTTTTTT | CASSLWGTTGELFF
NA | TRBJ2-1 | 17 | TRBV7-9 | NA | TGTGCCAGCAGCCCTAGGGGGCTAGCGGGCCCAGGGAATGAGCAGTTCTTC | CASSPRGLAGPGNEQFF
NA | TRBJ1-5 | 18 | TRBV4-1 | NA | TGCGCCAGCAGCCAAGTGGTTATGGGGTTTTGGAGCAATCAGCCCCAGCATTTT | CASSQVVMGFWSNQPQHF
NA | TRBJ1-3 | 16 | TRBV11-1 | NA | TGTGCCAGCAGCTTCAAGGGGATTGGGTCTGGAAACACCATATATTTT | CASSFKGIGSGNTIYF
TRBD2 | TRBJ2-2 | 18 | TRBV7-8 | NA | TGTGCCAGCAGCTTAGAAGGGGTTCTAGCGGGAGTTCAGGGGGAGCTGTTTTTT | CASSLEGVLAGVQGELFF
NA | TRBJ2-1 | 14 | TRBV10-1 | NA | TGCGCCAACCATACAGGACCCTCCTACAATGAGCAGTTCTTC | CANHTGPSYNEQFF
NA | TRBJ1-2 | 14 | TRBV2 | NA | TGTGCCAGCAGTTACAGGGTCATAGTGGGTGGCTACACCTTC | CASSYRVIVGGYTF
TRBD1 | TRBJ1-1 | 14 | TRBV27 | NA | TGTGCCAGCAGTTTAGGGACAGGGAACACTGAAGCTTTCTTT | CASSLGTGNTEAFF
NA | TRBJ2-7 | 15 | TRBV5-5 | NA | TGTGCCAGCAGTTATATGGACCGCCTCGCCTACGAGCAGTACTTC | CASSYMDRLAYEQYF
NA | TRBJ2-2 | 18 | TRBV15 | NA | TGTGCCACCAGCAGAGATCTAACGGGAGTTGTTTACACCGGGGAGCTGTTTTTT | CATSRDLTGVVYTGELFF
TRBD1 | TRBJ2-7 | 14 | TRBV30 | NA | TGTGCCTGGAGTGTAGGGACAGCAAGCTACGAGCAGTACTTC | CAWSVGTASYEQYF
NA | TRBJ2-7 | 16 | TRBV1 | NA | TGCACCAGCAGCCAGGGACTAGCGGGAGGGCCATACAAGCAGTACTTC | CTSSQGLAGGPYKQYF
NA | TRBJ2-7 | 14 | TRBV5-1 | once | TGCGCCAGCAGCCCATTCGCAGGGGCCTACGAGCAGTACTTC | CASSPFAGAYEQYF
TRBD1 | TRBJ2-5 | 15 | TRBV5-4 | once | TGTGCCAGCAGCTTGTCTGGGACAGGGGGTCTAACCCAGTACTTC | CASSLSGTGGLTQYF
TRBD1 | TRBJ1-1 | 15 | TRBV6-5 | NA | TGTGCCAGCAGTTACGGCCAGGGGGCAGTAACTGAAGCTTTCTTT | CASSYGQGAVTEAFF
NA | TRBJ2-1 | 17 | TRBV14 | few | TGTGCCAGCAGCCAAGATTTGGGACGGAGCTCCTACAATGAGCAGTTCTTC | CASSQDLGRSSYNEQFF
TRBD2 | TRBJ2-7 | 16 | TRBV28 | NA | TGTGCCAGCAGTTTATCATCTAGCGGGAAGCCCTACGAGCAGTACTTC | CASSLSSSGKPYEQYF
NA | TRBJ2-5 | 13 | TRBV2 | NA | TGTGCCACCAACCGGGGGTTGGGCGAGACCCAGTACTTC | CATNRGLGETQYF
TRBD2 | TRBJ2-1 | 15 | TRBV11-3 | few | TGTGCCAGCAGCTTTGGGACTAGCGGGATGAATGAGCAGTTCTTC | CASSFGTSGMNEQFF
NA | TRBJ1-1 | 17 | TRBV23-1 | NA | TGCGCCAGCAGTCCCCGTTTCCGGGACAAAGAAAACACTGAAGCTTTCTTT | CASSPRFRDKENTEAFF
TRBD1 | TRBJ1-1 | 15 | TRBV11-2 | NA | TGTGCCAGCAGCTTATCGGTACAGGGGAAGACTGAAGCTTTCTTT | CASSLSVQGKTEAFF
TRBD1 | TRBJ1-1 | 14 | TRBV5-4 | few | TGTGCCAGCAGCTGGGACAGGGGAAACACTGAAGCTTTCTTT | CASSWDRGNTEAFF
NA | TRBJ1-5 | 15 | TRBV6-5 | few | TGTGCCAGCAGTCGCCAGCCAGGGCGGGATCAGCCCCAGCATTTT | CASSRQPGRDQPQHF
TRBD1 | TRBJ2-2 | 15 | TRBV27 | many | TGTGCCAGCAGTTCCTACAGGGGAAACACCGGGGAGCTGTTTTTT | CASSSYRGNTGELFF
TRBD1 | TRBJ2-5 | 14 | TRBV5-1 | NA | TGCGCCAGCATCGACAGGGGGGAAGGGGAGACCCAGTACTTC | CASIDRGEGETQYF
NA | TRBJ1-5 | 16 | TRBV7-2 | NA | TGTGCCAGCAGCCCCTGGGCAGGGCCCAGCAATCAGCCCCAGCATTTT | CASSPWAGPSNQPQHF
NA | TRBJ2-7 | 15 | TRBV6-4 | NA | TGTGCCAGCAGTCCGCCCGACAGGATTGAGGGCGAGCAGTACTTC | CASSPPDRIEGEQYF
NA | TRBJ2-1 | 13 | TRBV7-2 | NA | TGCGCCAGCAGAGTAGGCTCCTACAATGAGCAGTTCTTC | CASRVGSYNEQFF
NA | TRBJ2-3 | 15 | TRBV5-1 | few | TGCGCCAGCAGCTTGGACCGACCAAGCACAGATACGCAGTATTTT | CASSLDRPSTDTQYF
TRBD1 | TRBJ1-2 | 13 | TRBV12-5 | few | TGTGCTAGTGGCCAGACAGGGAACTATGGCTACACCTTC | CASGQTGNYGYTF
NA | TRBJ2-3 | 13 | TRBV21-1 | NA | TGTGCCAGCAGCTACCGGAGTGCGGCTACGCAGTATTTT | CASSYRSAATQYF
NA | TRBJ2-7 | 13 | TRBV28 | NA | TGTGCCAGCAGTTTTAGCTCCCACTACGAGCAGTACTTC | CASSFSSHYEQYF